These 27 T cell receptor beta chains originate from one sample sequenced in a study of T cell responses to AZD1222 COVID-19 vaccine (dated by TCRdb to the early 2020s). The intended sense of this specimen's time point label: baseline before first vaccination. The sample's treatment or condition label, in plain terms: meningococcal conjugate vaccine given as trial control. Library method: the immunoSEQ multiplex PCR assay. Entries here come from immuneACCESS through TCRdb and include only in-frame sequences with V and J called. Some clones fail to appear in such tables; in the studies checked, an unresolved V gene covers under half of the shortfall, and the cause of the remainder is unknown. The sample profile shows about 86,000 clones; almost 90% of them were found once. Jointly, the top ten make up about 9.3% of the sample. The sample consisted of peripheral blood, taken on day 0 of MenACWY control vaccination. The receptors shown here come from an adult in good health.

The rearrangement links TRBV24-1 to TRBJ1-4; the D is unclear. The CDR3 length is 15 residues. V lost 9 bases to trimming and J lost 1 base, with 14 bases between them. Germline lookup yields CDR1 KGHDR and CDR2 SFDVKD. In nucleotides, the CDR3 is TGTGCCACCCGTAAGGCGTTTCAAACTAATGAAAAACTGTTTTTT. Its protein is CATRKAFQTNEKLFF.

The chain combines TRBV9 with TRBJ1-5; perhaps TRBD1 as D (6 bases). This CDR3 spans 15 amino acids. Germline CDR1 reads SGDLS; CDR2 reads YYNGEE. V dropped 2 bases and J dropped 6 bases, with 15 bases sitting between them. The DNA of the CDR3 is TGTGCCAGCAGCGTCGAGGGGGGGTTGGGTCAGCCCCAGCATTTT. Protein: CASSVEGGLGQPQHF.

This chain joins TRBV19 and TRBJ2-6; no firm D call. The V and J ends lost 6 bases and 0 bases respectively, with 6 bases between them. The germline V gene has CDR1 LNHDA and CDR2 SQIVND (reference sequence). CDR3 length equals 14 residues. CDR3 amino acids: CASRGYSGANVLTF. The CDR3 DNA sequence: TGTGCCAGTAGGGGGTACTCTGGGGCCAACGTCCTGACTTTC.

The chain combines TRBV5-6 with TRBJ1-2; 7 bases are shared with TRBD1. Germline CDR1 SGHDT, CDR2 YYEEEE. V lost 0 bases and J lost 1; bases outside the gene matches: 3. The CDR3 is made up of 15 amino acids. The CDR3 DNA follows: TGTGCCAGCAGCTTGGGGGGGACAGATAACTATGGCTACACCTTC. Translated: CASSLGGTDNYGYTF.

The table lists this clone with a few counts. This chain uses TRBV5-1 with TRBJ2-5; a weak D match, TRBD2 (7 bases). The CDR3 is 14 residues long. V dropped 4 bases and J dropped 4 bases, with 14 bases sitting between them. Looked up from germline, CDR1 is SGHRS and CDR2 is YFSETQ. Here the CDR3 reads CASSLTGGGETQYF. The CDR3 region has the DNA TGCGCCAGCAGCCTCACGGGGGGCGGAGAGACCCAGTACTTC.

This chain uses TRBV6-6 with TRBJ2-7, with D possibly being TRBD1 or TRBD2 (5 bases each). CDR3 size: 15 residues. The germline V and J ends were trimmed by 2 bases and 2 bases, with 13 bases remaining between them. Germline CDR1 reads MNHNY; CDR2 reads SVGAGI (reference sequence). The CDR3 here is CASSYAGTSTYEQYF. In DNA form, the CDR3 reads TGTGCCAGCAGTTACGCCGGGACCTCTACCTACGAGCAGTACTTC.

The chain joins TRBV7-8 to TRBJ2-2, with 9 bases that match TRBD1. The CDR3 has 16 amino acids. Germline V gene data show CDR1 as SGHVS and CDR2 as FQNEAQ. The V segment lost 5 bases and the J segment 2 bases; nucleotides outside the gene matches: 6. The CDR3 DNA sequence: TGTGCCAGCAGCCCAACAGGGGGCGGCAACACCGGGGAGCTGTTTTTT. This encodes CASSPTGGGNTGELFF.

The chain uses TRBV20-1 and TRBJ1-5; TRBD1 might be the D (6 bases). V lost 3 bases to trimming and J lost 4 bases, with 16 bases between them. CDR1 is DFQATT and CDR2 is SNEGSKA in the germline V gene (reference sequence). The CDR3 runs to 15 residues. Written as DNA, the CDR3 is TGCAGTGCTAGTTGGTCCTCAGGGGTTAATCAGCCCCAGCATTTT. Encoded protein: CSASWSSGVNQPQHF.

V and J are TRBV6-4 and TRBJ1-1, with unresolved D. V was cut by 6 bases and J by 5 bases, with 13 bases left in between. The CDR3 is 13 residues long. Per germline, CDR1 MRHNA and CDR2 SNTAGT. The CDR3 is CASSAELGTEAFF. CDR3 sequence (DNA): TGTGCCAGCAGCGCAGAACTGGGGACTGAAGCTTTCTTT.

The chain couples TRBV5-1 to TRBJ1-2, with 9 bases aligning to TRBD1. The CDR3 is made up of 13 amino acids. V lost 5 bases and J lost 8; bases outside the gene matches: 7. Looked up from germline, CDR1 is SGHRS and CDR2 is YFSETQ. The CDR3 sequence: CASSRDRDQGYTF. The CDR3 DNA reads TGCGCCAGCAGTCGGGACAGGGACCAGGGCTACACCTTC.

The chain is built from TRBV30 and TRBJ1-5; 12 positions agree with TRBD1. J was trimmed by 6 bases and V by 2 bases; bases with no gene match: 5. The CDR3 sequence is 15 residues long. The germline V gene encodes CDR1 GTSNPN and CDR2 SVGIG (reference sequence). The CDR3 DNA follows: TGTGCCTGGAGTACGGGACAGGGGGCCCTTCAGCCCCAGCATTTT. Its translation is CAWSTGQGALQPQHF.

This clone showed up just once. This sequence joins TRBV6-5 and TRBJ2-6; the match to TRBD1 covers 7 bases. This CDR3 is 16 amino acids long. Germline-derived CDR1 and CDR2 are MNHEY and SVGAGI. J lost 4 bases, V lost 0 bases, and 3 bases had no gene match. CDR3 sequence reads: CASSYSTGSGANVLTF. Written as DNA, the CDR3 is TGTGCCAGCAGTTACTCGACAGGGTCCGGGGCCAACGTCCTGACTTTC.

This sequence joins TRBV19 and TRBJ2-2, with TRBD1 matching over 9 bases. Germline values: CDR1 LNHDA, CDR2 SQIVND (reference sequence). The V and J ends lost 5 bases and 6 bases, in that order; junction bases with no gene match: 10. This CDR3 spans 16 amino acids. CDR3 in amino acids: CASSDPGQGRSGELFF. The CDR3 DNA is TGTGCCAGTAGTGACCCGGGACAGGGTAGGTCCGGGGAGCTGTTTTTT.

The chain links TRBV2 to TRBJ2-1; 12 bases match TRBD2. CDR3 length: 15 residues. J was trimmed by 10 bases and V by 1 base; bases with no gene match: 5. Germline assignment: CDR1 SNHLY and CDR2 FYNNEI. CDR3 coding DNA: TGTGCCAGCAGTGAAGTTCCTAGCGGGGGGGCAGAGCAGTTCTTC. This gives the protein CASSEVPSGGAEQFF. The whole variable domain, remainder taken from reference TRBV2 and TRBJ2-1, is EPEVTQTPSHQVTQMGQEVILRCVPISNHLYFYWYRQILGQKVEFLVSFYNNEISEKSEIFDDQFSVERPDGSNFTLKIRSTKLEDSAMYFCASSEVPSGGAEQFFGPGTRLTVL.

CDR3 region: CASSDRTGGVFF. DNA for the CDR3: TGCGCCAGCAGTGACCGAACAGGTGGGGTGTTTTTT. This chain connects TRBV10-2 to TRBJ1-4; the D gene is possibly TRBD1 (5 bases). V dropped 3 bases and J dropped 15 bases, with 14 bases sitting between them. Germline loops: CDR1 WSHSY, CDR2 SAAADI. CDR3 length equals 12 residues.

As DNA, the CDR3 is TGCGCCAGCAGCCAAGATTGGACAGGGTTTATCCACTATGGCTACACCTTC. It encodes CASSQDWTGFIHYGYTF. This sequence joins TRBV4-3 and TRBJ1-2, with 8 nucleotides matching TRBD1. From germline, CDR1 is LGHNA and CDR2 YSLEER. V lost 0 bases and J lost 3; bases outside the gene matches: 9. This CDR3 has 17 residues.

This chain connects TRBV6-5 to TRBJ1-6; a possible D gene is TRBD1 (6 bases). The V and J ends lost 4 bases and 9 bases respectively, with 13 bases between them. The CDR3 has 14 amino acids. Germline assignment: CDR1 MNHEY and CDR2 SVGAGI. The CDR3 region has the DNA TGTGCCAGCAGTTGCGGGCCGACAGGTTCACCCCTCCACTTT. This gives the protein CASSCGPTGSPLHF.

The J gene is TRBJ1-1, the V gene TRBV29-1; 7 bases are shared with TRBD1. The length of the CDR3 is 14 residues. After removal of 4 bases from V and 5 bases from J, the junction contained 10 bases not matched to a gene. Germline CDR1 reads SQVTM; CDR2 reads ANQGSEA. Here the CDR3 reads CSVVPDRVRTEAFF. The CDR3 bases are TGCAGCGTTGTTCCCGACAGGGTCCGGACTGAAGCTTTCTTT.

This chain links TRBV6-5 with TRBJ1-1; D unclear. The CDR3 spans 11 residues. V lost 4 bases to trimming and J lost 8 bases, with 8 bases between them. Germline V gene data show CDR1 as MNHEY and CDR2 as SVGAGI. The chain's CDR3 is CASSSPREAFF. CDR3 DNA: TGTGCCAGCAGTTCCCCACGCGAAGCTTTCTTT.

This sequence joins TRBV6-6 and TRBJ2-5; 7 bases line up with TRBD2. Germline V gene data show CDR1 as MNHNY and CDR2 as SVGAGI (reference sequence). The CDR3 totals 15 residues. V lost 9 bases to trimming and J lost 2 bases; unmatched junction nucleotides: 12. The CDR3 nucleotides read TGTGCCAGTCGGGTTGGGCTAGCGGTACAAGAGACCCAGTACTTC. Translating gives CASRVGLAVQETQYF.

V is TRBV19 and J is TRBJ2-3; 8 nucleotides align to TRBD1. V trimming: 5 bases; J trimming: 3 bases; junction bases outside the gene matches: 7. The CDR3 sequence is 15 residues long. From germline, CDR1 is LNHDA and CDR2 SQIVND (reference sequence). CDR3 coding DNA: TGTGCCAGTAGTCTTCGGACAGGGAGAACAGATACGCAGTATTTT. It specifies CASSLRTGRTDTQYF.

V and J are TRBV5-5 and TRBJ2-7; 7 positions agree with TRBD2. The CDR3 has 18 amino acids. Per the germline V gene, CDR1 is SGHKS and CDR2 is YYEKEE (reference sequence). V lost 4 bases to trimming and J lost 0 bases; unmatched junction nucleotides: 16. CDR3 coding DNA: TGTGCCAGCAGCCCATACACCGGATCTAGCGGTCTCTCCTACGAGCAGTACTTC. This codes for CASSPYTGSSGLSYEQYF.

The CDR3 region has the DNA TGTGCCTGGAGTGTCGACAGGGCGCAGCCCCAGCATTTT. Translation: CAWSVDRAQPQHF. The chain has TRBV30 and TRBJ1-5; 7 nucleotides align to TRBD1. Germline CDR1 reads GTSNPN; CDR2 reads SVGIG (reference sequence). The CDR3 sequence is 13 residues long. With V trimmed by 0 bases and J by 7 bases, 3 bases remained unmatched.

V is TRBV12-3 or TRBV12-4 and J is TRBJ2-7; a weak D match, TRBD2 (6 bases). V gave up 1 base and J gave up 6 bases, with 10 bases separating them. The CDR3 has 13 residues. Here the CDR3 reads CASSLVAGFEQYF. The DNA of the CDR3 is TGTGCCAGCAGTTTAGTGGCGGGGTTCGAGCAGTACTTC.

This clone has more than one count but fewer than ten. This chain links TRBV3-1 (or the pseudogene TRBV3-2) with TRBJ1-4, with TRBD1 matching 8 bases. The CDR3 totals 14 residues. CDR1 LGHDT and CDR2 YNNKEL come from the germline V gene (reference sequence). The V and J ends lost 4 bases and 6 bases, in that order; junction bases with no gene match: 4. This CDR3 is CASSLQGGDEKLFF. CDR3 in DNA: TGTGCCAGCAGCCTACAGGGGGGGGATGAAAAACTGTTTTTT.

This chain connects TRBV6-1 to TRBJ1-4; TRBD1 aligns across 11 bases. Germline-derived CDR1 and CDR2 are MNHNS and SASEGT. J was trimmed by 0 bases and V by 4 bases; bases with no gene match: 1. This CDR3 region has 16 residues. CDR3 sequence reads: CASSAGQGATNEKLFF. The CDR3 nucleotides read TGTGCCAGCAGTGCGGGACAGGGGGCAACTAATGAAAAACTGTTTTTT.

The rearrangement joins TRBV11-2 to TRBJ1-1; the D is unclear. Per the germline V gene, CDR1 is SGHAT and CDR2 is FQNNGV. The CDR3 totals 10 residues. The V end lost 10 bases, the J end lost 2 bases, and 5 bases lay between the germline ends. The CDR3 region is CATTNTEAFF. The CDR3 nucleotides are TGTGCCACAACTAACACTGAAGCTTTCTTT.